These T cell receptor beta chains were read from a single sample in a study of shared clonotypes between healthy human individuals. The protocol was immunoSEQ multiplex PCR, while the TCRdb copy is restricted to in-frame clones and leaves out a portion. The sample carries about 2.1 million clones, roughly 93% recorded once. The sequenced sample consisted of naive CD8+ T cells from PBMCs. These receptors were obtained from a man aged 18 to 29 in good health. Some clones in this sample may be carry-over from other donors' samples. CDR3s include the opening cysteine and the closing phenylalanine or tryptophan.

V gene	J gene	CDR3 protein
TRBV4-3	TRBJ1-2	CASSQDLRGGGVFYGYTF
TRBV4-1	TRBJ2-7	CASSQDVLDPTEQYF
TRBV15	TRBJ2-2	CATSLREAPGELFF
TRBV4-1	TRBJ1-2	CASSQGAWLIF
TRBV5-6	TRBJ2-1	CASSSNPQRNEQFF
TRBV28	TRBJ2-5	CASSLGLAEGFQETQYF
TRBV30	TRBJ1-2	CAWSGRDRGTLYGYTF
TRBV7-8	TRBJ1-2	CASSRRPGQGAYNGYTF
TRBV27	TRBJ2-1	CASSFSRGHNEQFF
TRBV19	TRBJ2-1	CASSTSTGRPYNEQFF
TRBV5-6	TRBJ1-1	CASSLGIPNTEAFF
TRBV27	TRBJ1-1	CASSFGGSGTEAFF
TRBV9	TRBJ1-2	CASSLSSGGQEYTGGLNYGYTF
TRBV13	TRBJ2-2	CASSADRNTGELFF
TRBV20-1	TRBJ1-1	CRPWGTEAFF
TRBV28	TRBJ2-7	CASPRRDRLSYEQYF
TRBV7-2	TRBJ1-1	CASSLPLQTGGIGNTEAFF
TRBV5-1	TRBJ2-7	CASSATSGGYEQYF
TRBV19	TRBJ2-3	CASTDRITDTQYF
TRBV11-2	TRBJ1-2	CASSLDSLGGYTF